The sample holds one count of the clone carrying this T cell receptor beta chain. Germline V lookup: CDR1 MNHNS, CDR2 SASEGT. The CDR3 is 14 residues long. V trimming: 3 bases; J trimming: 6 bases; junction bases outside the gene matches: 8. This sample is part of a study of blood T cell repertoires in COVID-19. Overall study: COVID-19 samples collected from the United States, Italy and Spain covered acute and convalescent phases. T cells, B-cell-depleted T cells, or PBMCs provided the cDNA or gDNA that served as material.

In the authors' methods: Estimation of nucleated cell counts relied on the amplification of reference gene primers. The repertoire was sequenced with immunoSEQ multiplex PCR; TCRdb's copy has only in-frame clones and lacks some. Clone size and V and J calls were adopted from that table, with D and trimming inferred from the DNA. This sample has roughly 41,000 clones, with about two thirds found just once. V gene TRBV6-1 combines with J gene TRBJ2-7; 7 nucleotides match TRBD1. This TCR came from a man between 65 and 79 years old with COVID-19, enrolled during active disease. The sample was peripheral blood. CDR3 protein: CASSDKDRRPEQYF. Here the CDR3 DNA reads TGTGCCAGCAGTGATAAGGACAGGCGTCCCGAGCAGTACTTC.